This is a list of T cell receptor beta chains from one sample in a study of CD4+ T cells in melanoma. TCRdb keeps only in-frame clones here, not all; method: immunoSEQ multiplex PCR. This table has 7,000 or so clones, around 62% appearing once. Sequenced sample: cells from a culture (not recorded whether cultured in vitro). The origin of the receptors is a human donor with melanoma. Each CDR3 is given with its conserved first and last residue. The D gene is left open where the match is weak. Not every row has a clone size; where given, it reads once, few, many or a size class.

>-|TRBV10-3|TRBJ2-2|-
CAISESGARELFF
TGTGCCATCAGTGAGTCGGGCGCCAGGGAGCTGTTTTTT
>-|TRBV12-5|TRBJ2-1|TRBD2
CASGLASGGLGNEQFF
TGTGCTAGTGGTTTGGCGAGCGGGGGGTTGGGCAATGAGCAGTTCTTC
>medium-sized|TRBV7-9|TRBJ2-5|-
CASSPKSRLETQYF
TGTGCCAGCAGCCCTAAGAGTCGGCTAGAGACCCAGTACTTC
>-|TRBV15|TRBJ1-4|-
CATSRVVGATNEKLFF
TGTGCCACCAGCAGAGTGGTCGGGGCTACTAATGAAAAACTGTTTTTT
>-|TRBV7-9|TRBJ2-1|TRBD2
CASSLGVGGGSSYNEQFF
TGTGCCAGCAGCTTAGGGGTTGGCGGGGGGAGCTCCTACAATGAGCAGTTCTTC
>-|TRBV7-2|TRBJ2-5|TRBD2
CASSLSGGETQYF
TGTGCCAGCAGCTTGAGCGGGGGGGAGACCCAGTACTTC
>hyperexpanded|TRBV2|TRBJ1-1|-
CASRSYRTELNTEAFF
TGTGCCAGCAGGAGCTATAGGACAGAACTGAACACTGAAGCTTTCTTT
>-|TRBV4-2|TRBJ1-4|TRBD1
CASSQTGGATEKLFF
TGTGCCAGCAGCCAAACAGGGGGCGCGACCGAAAAACTGTTTTTT
>once|TRBV2|TRBJ2-1|-
CASSRGDEQFF
TGTGCCAGCAGTAGGGGCGATGAGCAGTTCTTC
>-|TRBV7-9|TRBJ1-1|-
CASSLEVNTEAFF
TGTGCCAGCAGCTTAGAGGTGAACACTGAAGCTTTCTTT
>-|TRBV6-5|TRBJ2-1|-
CASRNPQGRNEQFF
TGTGCCAGCCGTAATCCACAGGGTCGCAATGAGCAGTTCTTC
>-|TRBV5-6|TRBJ2-3|-
CASSLTEDTQYF
TGTGCCAGCAGCTTGACTGAAGATACGCAGTATTTT
>-|TRBV10-2|TRBJ1-1|TRBD1
CASSDLDLQGIITEAFF
TGCGCCAGCAGTGACTTAGACCTACAGGGGATCATCACTGAAGCTTTCTTT
>-|TRBV7-9|TRBJ1-4|-
CASSLALGGSANEKLFF
TGTGCCAGCAGCTTAGCGCTGGGGGGCAGTGCTAATGAAAAACTGTTTTTT
>medium-sized|TRBV5-1|TRBJ2-5|TRBD1
CASSRGQGQETQYF
TGCGCCAGCAGCCGGGGACAGGGACAAGAGACCCAGTACTTC
>medium-sized|TRBV4-1|TRBJ1-2|-
CASSQDVGGYRGNYGYTF
TGCGCCAGCAGCCAAGATGTAGGCGGCTATAGGGGGAACTATGGCTACACCTTC
>-|TRBV13|TRBJ1-2|-
CASSLGQINYGYTF
TGTGCCAGCAGCTTGGGCCAGATCAACTATGGCTACACCTTC
>once|TRBV19|TRBJ2-7|TRBD1
CASSAGTGTYEQYF
TGTGCCAGTAGTGCCGGGACAGGGACCTACGAGCAGTACTTC
>-|TRBV10-3|TRBJ2-3|-
CAISNVAPGTDTQYF
TGTGCCATCAGTAATGTGGCCCCAGGTACAGATACGCAGTATTTT
>-|TRBV10-2|TRBJ1-4|TRBD1
CASSEGGQGFEKLFF
TGCGCCAGCTCAGAAGGGGGACAGGGATTCGAAAAACTGTTTTTT
>-|TRBV3-1/TRBV3-2|TRBJ2-3|-
CASSQVTTQYF
TGTGCCAGCAGCCAAGTTACTACGCAGTATTTT
>medium-sized|TRBV16|TRBJ2-7|TRBD1
CASSGGTGNYEQYF
TGTGCCAGCAGCGGAGGGACAGGGAACTACGAGCAGTACTTC
>medium-sized|TRBV15|TRBJ1-2|-
CATSSRKSFNYGYTF
TGTGCCACCAGCAGCAGAAAGAGTTTTAACTATGGCTACACCTTC
>-|TRBV7-2|TRBJ1-2|-
CASSFGTPKATF
TGTGCCAGCAGCTTCGGGACTCCCAAAGCCACCTTC
>-|TRBV19|TRBJ2-3|TRBD1
CASSMLAHRGDTQYF
TGTGCCAGTAGTATGCTAGCCCACAGGGGAGATACGCAGTATTTT
>-|TRBV24-1|TRBJ1-2|TRBD1
CATSDGTENYGYTF
TGTGCCACCAGTGATGGGACAGAAAACTATGGCTACACCTTC
>-|TRBV7-3|TRBJ2-1|-
CASSLSHRTHTYNEQFF
TGTGCCAGCAGCTTATCGCATAGGACCCATACCTACAATGAGCAGTTCTTC
>once|TRBV29-1|TRBJ1-3|-
CSVAVQGAGNTIYF
TGCAGCGTTGCTGTGCAGGGTGCGGGAAACACCATATATTTT
>once|TRBV7-6|TRBJ1-2|-
CASSLAPGRDNYGYTF
TGTGCCAGCAGCTTAGCGCCAGGGCGAGATAACTATGGCTACACCTTC
>-|TRBV7-2|TRBJ1-3|-
CASAGTLSGNTIYF
TGTGCCAGTGCCGGGACACTCTCTGGAAACACCATATATTTT
>-|TRBV28|TRBJ1-6|TRBD1
CASSPWDRVNSPLHF
TGTGCCAGCAGTCCGTGGGACAGGGTCAATTCACCCCTCCACTTT
>few|TRBV25-1|TRBJ1-2|-
CASSDYREFGYTF
TGTGCCAGCAGTGACTACAGGGAGTTTGGCTACACCTTC
>-|TRBV9|TRBJ1-1|TRBD1
CASSVEGDRDGTEAFF
TGTGCCAGCAGCGTAGAAGGGGACAGGGACGGGACTGAAGCTTTCTTT